One sample yielded the 26 T cell receptor beta chains listed below, sequenced in a study of cytomegalovirus exposure and HLA in healthy donors. Primers included in the PCR were 60 Vbeta and 13 Jbeta primers. Using immunoSEQ multiplex PCR, the repertoire was profiled, and TCRdb retains in-frame clones only, with some absent. The data show about 100,000 clones, with 74% seen just once and 2.6% held by the top ten. The sequenced sample was PBMCs. The origin of the receptors is a man aged 50-59 years in good health and CMV-seropositive.

The chain is built from TRBV7-8 and TRBJ1-1; a possible D gene is TRBD1 (5 bases). Germline lookup yields CDR1 SGHVS and CDR2 FQNEAQ. V gave up 5 bases and J gave up 11 bases, with 18 bases separating them. CDR3 size: 13 residues. CDR3 DNA sequence: TGTGCCAGCAGCATTACCACGGGGGAAGTGGCTTTCTTT. It specifies CASSITTGEVAFF.

This rearrangement joins TRBV7-2 to TRBJ2-1, with 8 bases that match TRBD2. The length of the CDR3 is 15 residues. Germline CDR1 and CDR2: SGHTA and FQGNSA. V trimming: 3 bases; J trimming: 4 bases; junction bases outside the gene matches: 5. The CDR3 sequence is CASSFLSSGYNEQFF. The CDR3 nucleotides are TGTGCCAGCAGCTTTCTCTCTAGCGGGTACAATGAGCAGTTCTTC.

This chain links TRBV19 with TRBJ1-5; D gene ambiguous. V was shortened by 8 bases and J by 1 base, with 12 bases between the two germline ends. This CDR3 spans 14 amino acids. The germline CDR1 and CDR2 sequences are LNHDA and SQIVND (reference sequence). CDR3 sequence reads: CASSYMRSNQPQHF. The CDR3 DNA is TGTGCCAGTTCCTATATGCGCAGCAATCAGCCCCAGCATTTT.

This clone is a singleton in its sample. This chain links TRBV9 with TRBJ2-7; D ambiguous. The CDR3 extends over 14 amino acids. Germline lookup yields CDR1 SGDLS and CDR2 YYNGEE. V lost 4 bases, J lost 0 bases, and 11 bases lay in between. The CDR3 sequence is CASSPQSASYEQYF. CDR3 DNA: TGTGCCAGCAGCCCACAGTCGGCCTCCTACGAGCAGTACTTC.

V gene TRBV29-1 combines with J gene TRBJ2-6; no definite D call. Deletions cut 2 bases from V and 0 bases from J, with 5 bases between. The CDR3 spans 14 residues. In germline, CDR1 is SQVTM, CDR2 ANQGSEA. This CDR3 is CSVELASGANVLTF. The CDR3, as DNA: TGCAGCGTTGAACTGGCCTCTGGGGCCAACGTCCTGACTTTC.

As regards this clone: The same CDR3 arises from other DNA sequences in this sample as well. The V call is TRBV5-1, the J call TRBJ2-3; 7 positions agree with TRBD1. With V trimmed by 3 bases and J by 2 bases, 3 bases remained unmatched. The CDR3 has 14 residues. In germline, CDR1 is SGHRS, CDR2 YFSETQ. The chain's CDR3 is CASSSTGSTDTQYF. As DNA, the CDR3 is TGCGCCAGCAGCTCGACAGGGTCCACAGATACGCAGTATTTT.

This rearrangement joins TRBV2 to TRBJ1-3; D remains ambiguous. Trimming took 7 bases from V and 3 from J, leaving 13 bases between them. The CDR3 is 14 amino acids. The germline V gene encodes CDR1 SNHLY and CDR2 FYNNEI. CDR3 in amino acids: CASKGGLVGNTIYF. The CDR3 DNA sequence: TGTGCCAGCAAGGGAGGGCTAGTTGGAAACACCATATATTTT.

The rearrangement joins TRBV9 to TRBJ1-1, with 10 bases fitting TRBD1. CDR3 length: 14 residues. Looked up from germline, CDR1 is SGDLS and CDR2 is YYNGEE. The junction had 3 bases not matched to a gene; V was cut back by 3 bases and J by 4 bases. Here the CDR3 DNA reads TGTGCCAGCAGCGCGACAGGGGGCCCCACTGAAGCTTTCTTT. Protein product: CASSATGGPTEAFF.

V is TRBV5-6 and J is TRBJ2-1, with 8 bases matching TRBD1. Trimming took 0 bases from V and 2 from J; bases not matched to a gene: 4. The germline CDR1 and CDR2 sequences are SGHDT and YYEEEE. The CDR3 runs to 16 residues. CDR3 DNA: TGTGCCAGCAGCTTGGGTGACAGGGGCCCCTACAATGAGCAGTTCTTC. This translates into CASSLGDRGPYNEQFF. The full variable domain, completed using reference TRBV5-6 and TRBJ2-1, is DAGVTQSPTHLIKTRGQQVTLRCSPKSGHDTVSWYQQALGQGPQFIFQYYEEEERQRGNFPDRFSGHQFPNYSSELNVNALLLGDSALYLCASSLGDRGPYNEQFFGPGTRLTVL.

This clone was observed a single time. The CDR3 protein is CASSLLQGATGELFF. CDR3 DNA sequence: TGTGCCAGCAGCTTACTACAGGGGGCCACCGGGGAGCTGTTTTTT. The genes are TRBV7-9 and TRBJ2-2; 9 bases agree with TRBD1. Trimming removed 2 bases from V and 4 bases from J; junction bases left unmatched: 2. The CDR3 runs 15 residues. Germline values: CDR1 SEHNR, CDR2 FQNEAQ (reference sequence).

The rearrangement joins TRBV7-9 to TRBJ2-3; 10 nucleotides agree with TRBD2. Trimming at V came to 6 bases and at J to 5 bases, leaving 11 bases not matched to a gene. CDR1 and CDR2 (germline): SEHNR, FQNEAQ (reference sequence). The length of the CDR3 is 16 residues. The CDR3 protein is CASSSSGRAGGDTQYF. CDR3 bases: TGTGCCAGCAGTTCGAGCGGGAGGGCCGGGGGAGATACGCAGTATTTT. The full variable domain, rest sourced from reference TRBV7-9 and TRBJ2-3, is DTGVSQNPRHKITKRGQNVTFRCDPISEHNRLYWYRQTLGQGPEFLTYFQNEAQLEKSRLLSDRFSAERPKGSFSTLEIQRTEQGDSAMYLCASSSSGRAGGDTQYFGPGTRLTVL.

The V and J genes are TRBV6-1 and TRBJ1-2; D may be TRBD1 (6 bases). The length of the CDR3 is 15 residues. Germline loops: CDR1 MNHNS, CDR2 SASEGT. Trimming removed 5 bases at V and 7 bases at J, with 20 bases between. CDR3 nucleotides: TGTGCCAGCAGTTCCCCCCAGGGGCCGGCTCGTGGCTACACCTTC. Protein product: CASSSPQGPARGYTF.

This clone was recorded a few times. The chain employs TRBV5-1 and TRBJ2-7; the D gene is possibly TRBD1 (5 bases). The CDR3 is 16 amino acids. V was clipped by 2 bases and J by 5 bases, with 20 bases between them. Germline assignment: CDR1 SGHRS and CDR2 YFSETQ. This CDR3 is CASSFTPQGLPNEQYF. DNA for the CDR3: TGCGCCAGCAGCTTTACCCCGCAGGGCCTTCCTAACGAGCAGTACTTC.

This clone was observed a handful of times. CDR3 sequence: CASSEYPFGPQHF. The CDR3 DNA reads TGTGCCAGCAGTGAATATCCCTTCGGGCCCCAGCATTTT. The chain combines TRBV6-1 with TRBJ1-5, with D uncertain. The CDR3 totals 13 residues. Germline assignment: CDR1 MNHNS and CDR2 SASEGT. With 2 bases removed from V and 9 bases from J, the gap between germline ends came to 11 bases.

The V and J genes are TRBV6-1 and TRBJ2-5; D is unresolved. CDR1 is MNHNS and CDR2 is SASEGT in the germline V gene. Trimming pared 2 bases from V and 11 bases from J, leaving 9 bases between. The CDR3 contains 11 residues. The DNA for the CDR3 is TGTGCCAGCAGTGAATCGCAGTTACAGTACTTC. It translates to CASSESQLQYF.

CDR3 protein: CASSQDPLAGSPQYF. CDR3 in DNA: TGTGCCAGCAGCCAAGATCCCCTAGCGGGGTCGCCCCAGTACTTC. This chain links TRBV4-2 with TRBJ2-5; 9 nucleotides match TRBD2. This CDR3 has 15 residues. Unmatched junction bases numbered 8, after V lost 0 bases and J lost 9 bases. Germline V CDR1 and CDR2: LGHNA, YNFKEQ.

The chain carries TRBV7-3 and TRBJ2-1, with no clear D. The CDR3 is 14 amino acids. V lost 3 bases, J lost 7 bases, and 13 bases lay in between. Per the germline V gene, CDR1 is SGHTA and CDR2 is FQGTGA. CDR3 nucleotides: TGTGCCAGCAGCTTCCTAGGCCGACGGAATGAGCAGTTCTTC. Amino acid sequence: CASSFLGRRNEQFF.

This clone appeared a single time. The V and J genes are TRBV9 and TRBJ2-3; the match to TRBD2 covers 11 bases. CDR1 is SGDLS and CDR2 is YYNGEE in the germline V gene. J gave up 5 bases and V 2 bases, and 4 bases lay outside the gene matches. The CDR3 extends over 15 amino acids. CDR3 loop: CASSVTSGAQDTQYF. The DNA of the CDR3 is TGTGCCAGCAGCGTGACTAGCGGGGCTCAAGATACGCAGTATTTT. Combining the CDR3 with reference TRBV9 and TRBJ2-3 gives the whole variable domain DSGVTQTPKHLITATGQRVTLRCSPRSGDLSVYWYQQSLDQGLQFLIQYYNGEERAKGNILERFSAQQFPDLHSELNLSSLELGDSALYFCASSVTSGAQDTQYFGPGTRLTVL.

This clone occurred a few times. The rearrangement joins TRBV6-1 to TRBJ1-5; 8 positions agree with TRBD1. Germline V gene lookup returns CDR1 MNHNS and CDR2 SASEGT. This CDR3 contains 16 residues. J was trimmed by 7 bases and V by 3 bases; bases with no gene match: 11. The CDR3 sequence: CASSDYGQGTNQPQHF. The CDR3 bases are TGTGCCAGCAGTGACTACGGACAGGGTACTAACCAGCCCCAGCATTTT.

This chain joins TRBV13 and TRBJ2-7; 15 nucleotides align to TRBD2. Germline-derived CDR1 and CDR2 are PRHDT and FYEKMQ (reference sequence). This CDR3 is built from 17 residues. The J segment lost 4 bases and the V segment lost 3 bases, leaving 7 bases of the junction unmatched. The CDR3 loop reads CASSFRTSGRASYEQYF. The CDR3 nucleotides are TGTGCCAGCAGCTTCAGGACTAGCGGGAGGGCTTCGTACGAGCAGTACTTC.

The genes are TRBV6-5 and TRBJ1-4; 7 bases align to TRBD1. V was clipped by 0 bases and J by 7 bases; unmatched bases: 5. Germline lookup yields CDR1 MNHEY and CDR2 SVGAGI. CDR3 size: 15 residues. CDR3 region: CASSYSTGSFEKLFF. The CDR3 DNA reads as TGTGCCAGCAGTTACTCGACAGGGTCTTTTGAAAAACTGTTTTTT.

This clone has a handful of counts. V is TRBV5-1 and J is TRBJ2-1, with TRBD1 identical over 7 bases. The CDR3 is made up of 15 amino acids. Trimming took 0 bases from V and 5 from J; bases not matched to a gene: 5. Germline V gene data show CDR1 as SGHRS and CDR2 as YFSETQ. The DNA for the CDR3 is TGCGCCAGCAGCTTGGGACAGGGCCCTAACAATGAGCAGTTCTTC. It is translated as CASSLGQGPNNEQFF.

The V gene is TRBV5-6, the J gene TRBJ1-1; 8 nucleotides align to TRBD1. There are 15 residues in the CDR3. Per the germline V gene, CDR1 is SGHDT and CDR2 is YYEEEE. The V and J ends lost 3 bases and 1 base, in that order; junction bases with no gene match: 5. CDR3 sequence reads: CASSYSGTGNTEAFF. The CDR3 DNA follows: TGTGCCAGCAGCTACTCCGGGACAGGGAACACTGAAGCTTTCTTT.

J is TRBJ2-3 and V is TRBV9, with TRBD2 matching 9 bases. Germline CDR1 SGDLS, CDR2 YYNGEE. J was trimmed by 0 bases and V by 4 bases; bases with no gene match: 12. The CDR3 is 18 amino acids. In DNA, the CDR3 is TGTGCCAGCAGCCTTACGACTAGCGGAACTACTAGCACAGATACGCAGTATTTT. Protein product: CASSLTTSGTTSTDTQYF. The variable domain in full, with the rest retrieved from reference TRBV9 and TRBJ2-3, is DSGVTQTPKHLITATGQRVTLRCSPRSGDLSVYWYQQSLDQGLQFLIQYYNGEERAKGNILERFSAQQFPDLHSELNLSSLELGDSALYFCASSLTTSGTTSTDTQYFGPGTRLTVL.

This clone was recorded only once. The chain links TRBV5-4 to TRBJ2-7, with 11 bases identical to TRBD2. Losses at the gene ends were 2 bases for V and 2 bases for J; bases not matched to a gene: 3. The germline gives CDR1 SGHNT, CDR2 YYREEE (reference sequence). The CDR3 extends over 15 amino acids. The CDR3 loop reads CASSFRLAGTYEQYF. Here the CDR3 DNA reads TGTGCCAGCAGCTTTCGACTAGCGGGGACCTACGAGCAGTACTTC.

The chain is built from TRBV7-9 and TRBJ1-2, with 9 positions matching TRBD1. J was trimmed by 8 bases and V by 1 base; bases with no gene match: 5. This CDR3 spans 14 amino acids. Germline-derived CDR1 and CDR2 are SEHNR and FQNEAQ (reference sequence). The CDR3 protein is CASSLVQGATGYTF. CDR3 nucleotides: TGTGCCAGCAGCTTAGTACAGGGGGCGACGGGCTACACCTTC.